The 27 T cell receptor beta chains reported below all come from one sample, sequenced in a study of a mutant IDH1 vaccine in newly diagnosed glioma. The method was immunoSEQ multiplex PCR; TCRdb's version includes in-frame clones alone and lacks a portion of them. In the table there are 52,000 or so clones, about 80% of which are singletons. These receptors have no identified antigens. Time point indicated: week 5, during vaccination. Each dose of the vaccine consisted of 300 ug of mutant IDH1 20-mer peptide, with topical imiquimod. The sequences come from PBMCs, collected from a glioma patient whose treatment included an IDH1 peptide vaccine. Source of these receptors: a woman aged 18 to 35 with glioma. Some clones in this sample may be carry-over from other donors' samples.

The CDR3 coding sequence is TGTGCCAGCAGCCAAGGTAGCGGGTCGCAGTTCTTC. As protein: CASSQGSGSQFF. The chain recombines TRBV14 with TRBJ2-1, with 7 bases lining up with TRBD2. CDR1 and CDR2 (germline): SGHDN, FVKESK. The CDR3 is 12 amino acids. The V and J ends lost 1 base and 12 bases, in that order; junction bases with no gene match: 3.

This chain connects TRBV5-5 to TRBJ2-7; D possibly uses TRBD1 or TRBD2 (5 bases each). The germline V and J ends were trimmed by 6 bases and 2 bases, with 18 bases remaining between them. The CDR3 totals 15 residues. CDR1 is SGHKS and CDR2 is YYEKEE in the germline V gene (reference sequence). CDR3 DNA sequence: TGTGCCAGCACCGGGGCCCAGGTGGGAACCTACGAGCAGTACTTC. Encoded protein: CASTGAQVGTYEQYF.

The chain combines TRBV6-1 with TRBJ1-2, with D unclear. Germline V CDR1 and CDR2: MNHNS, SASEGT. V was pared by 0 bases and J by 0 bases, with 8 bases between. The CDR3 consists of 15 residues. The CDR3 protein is CASSEAWRTNYGYTF. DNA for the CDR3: TGTGCCAGCAGTGAAGCCTGGAGGACTAACTATGGCTACACCTTC.

The CDR3 region has the DNA TGTGCCAGCAGCTTAGGGGGGGACGGGGCCAACGTCCTGACTTTC. This sequence encodes CASSLGGDGANVLTF. The chain joins TRBV7-6 to TRBJ2-6; maybe TRBD2 (6 bases). This CDR3 is built from 15 residues. V was trimmed by 1 base and J by 4 bases, leaving 8 bases between them. The germline CDR1 and CDR2 sequences are SGHVS and FNYEAQ.

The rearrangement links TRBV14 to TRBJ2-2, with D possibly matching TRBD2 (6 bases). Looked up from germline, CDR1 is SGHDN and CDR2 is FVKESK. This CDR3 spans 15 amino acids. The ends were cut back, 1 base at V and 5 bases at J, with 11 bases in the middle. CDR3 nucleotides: TGTGCCAGCAGCCAAGCCGGGGGACCAACCGGGGAGCTGTTTTTT. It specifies CASSQAGGPTGELFF.

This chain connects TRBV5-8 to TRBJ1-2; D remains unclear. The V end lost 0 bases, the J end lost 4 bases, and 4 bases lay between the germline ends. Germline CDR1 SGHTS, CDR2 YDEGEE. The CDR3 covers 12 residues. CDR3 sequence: CASSLVSYGYTF. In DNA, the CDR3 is TGTGCCAGCAGCTTGGTGTCCTATGGCTACACCTTC.

The CDR3 region is CASRYRAQNQPQHF. DNA of the CDR3: TGTGCCAGCAGGTACCGGGCCCAGAATCAGCCCCAGCATTTT. The V and J genes are TRBV6-1 and TRBJ1-5; no definite D call. CDR3 length: 14 residues. Per germline, CDR1 MNHNS and CDR2 SASEGT. V was cut by 6 bases and J by 4 bases, with 13 bases left in between.

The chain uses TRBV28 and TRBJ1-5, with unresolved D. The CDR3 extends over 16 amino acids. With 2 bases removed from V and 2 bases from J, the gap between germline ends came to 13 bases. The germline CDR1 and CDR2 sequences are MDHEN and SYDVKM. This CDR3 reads CASSLRWRAGNQPQHF. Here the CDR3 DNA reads TGTGCCAGCAGTTTAAGGTGGCGGGCAGGCAATCAGCCCCAGCATTTT.

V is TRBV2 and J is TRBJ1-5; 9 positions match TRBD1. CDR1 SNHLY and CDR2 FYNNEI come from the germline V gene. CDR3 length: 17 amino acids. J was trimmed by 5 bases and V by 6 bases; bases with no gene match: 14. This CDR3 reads CASSRQRPGQGDQPQHF. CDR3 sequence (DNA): TGTGCCAGCAGCCGACAACGACCGGGACAGGGAGATCAGCCCCAGCATTTT.

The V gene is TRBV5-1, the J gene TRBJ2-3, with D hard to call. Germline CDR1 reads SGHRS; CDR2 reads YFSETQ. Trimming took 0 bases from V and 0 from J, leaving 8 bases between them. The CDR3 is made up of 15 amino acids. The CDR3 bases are TGCGCCAGCAGCTTGGCCTCGACTAGCACAGATACGCAGTATTTT. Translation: CASSLASTSTDTQYF.

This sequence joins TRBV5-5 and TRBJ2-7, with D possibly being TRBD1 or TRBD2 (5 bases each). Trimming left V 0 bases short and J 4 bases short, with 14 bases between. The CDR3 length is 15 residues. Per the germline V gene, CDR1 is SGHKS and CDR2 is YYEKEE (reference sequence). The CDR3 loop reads CASSLVWGGGYEQYF. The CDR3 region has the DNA TGTGCCAGCAGCTTGGTATGGGGTGGGGGTTACGAGCAGTACTTC.

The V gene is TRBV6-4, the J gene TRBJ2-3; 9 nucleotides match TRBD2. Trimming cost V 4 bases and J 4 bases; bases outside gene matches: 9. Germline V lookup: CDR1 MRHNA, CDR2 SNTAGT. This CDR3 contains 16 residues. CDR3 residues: CASSASDTSGPDTQYF. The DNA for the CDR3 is TGTGCCAGCAGTGCCTCAGATACTAGCGGGCCAGATACGCAGTATTTT.

The CDR3, as DNA: TGTGCCAGCAGCTTAATACAGGGGGACACCATATATTTT. Translation gives CASSLIQGDTIYF. J is TRBJ1-3 and V is TRBV5-4, with TRBD1 matching 8 bases. The germline gives CDR1 SGHNT, CDR2 YYREEE (reference sequence). There are 13 residues in the CDR3. The V and J ends lost 2 bases and 8 bases, in that order; junction bases with no gene match: 3.

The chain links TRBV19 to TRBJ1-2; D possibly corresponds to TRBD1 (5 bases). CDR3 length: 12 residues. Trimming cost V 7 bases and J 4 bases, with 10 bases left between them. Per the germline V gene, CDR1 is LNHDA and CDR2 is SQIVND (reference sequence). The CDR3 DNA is TGTGCCAGTACCACGGGGACCTATGGCTACACCTTC. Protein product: CASTTGTYGYTF. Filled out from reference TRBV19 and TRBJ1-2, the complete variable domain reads DGGITQSPKYLFRKEGQNVTLSCEQNLNHDAMYWYRQDPGQGLRLIYYSQIVNDFQKGDIAEGYSVSREKKESFPLTVTSAQKNPTAFYLCASTTGTYGYTFGSGTRLTVV.

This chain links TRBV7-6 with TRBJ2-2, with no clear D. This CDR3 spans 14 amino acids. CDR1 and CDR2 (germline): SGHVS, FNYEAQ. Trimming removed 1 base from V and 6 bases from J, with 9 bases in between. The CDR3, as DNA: TGTGCCAGCAGCTTAGAGATAGCTGCCGGGGAGCTGTTTTTT. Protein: CASSLEIAAGELFF.

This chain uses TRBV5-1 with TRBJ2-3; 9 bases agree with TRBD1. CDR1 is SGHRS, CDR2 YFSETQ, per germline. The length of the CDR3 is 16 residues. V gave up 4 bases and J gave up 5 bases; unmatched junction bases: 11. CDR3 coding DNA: TGCGCCAGCAGCCCGGCGGCGACAGGGGGACTAGATACGCAGTATTTT. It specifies CASSPAATGGLDTQYF.

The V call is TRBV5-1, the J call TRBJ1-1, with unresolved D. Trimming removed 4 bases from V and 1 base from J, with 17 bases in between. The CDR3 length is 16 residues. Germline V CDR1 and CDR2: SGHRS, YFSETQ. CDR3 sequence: CASSPPVGLKNTEAFF. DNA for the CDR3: TGCGCCAGCAGCCCCCCGGTAGGCCTAAAGAACACTGAAGCTTTCTTT.

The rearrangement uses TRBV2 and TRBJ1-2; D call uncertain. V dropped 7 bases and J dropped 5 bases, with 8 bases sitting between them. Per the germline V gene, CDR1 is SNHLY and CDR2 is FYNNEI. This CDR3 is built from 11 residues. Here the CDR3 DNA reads TGTGCCAGCAAACGGGATTATGGCTACACCTTC. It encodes CASKRDYGYTF.

The CDR3 region is CRGTGRQPQHF. The CDR3 coding sequence is TGCAGGGGGACAGGGCGTCAGCCCCAGCATTTT. The chain joins TRBV20-1 to TRBJ1-5, with 9 bases aligning to TRBD1. The germline V gene has CDR1 DFQATT and CDR2 SNEGSKA (reference sequence). CDR3 size: 11 residues.

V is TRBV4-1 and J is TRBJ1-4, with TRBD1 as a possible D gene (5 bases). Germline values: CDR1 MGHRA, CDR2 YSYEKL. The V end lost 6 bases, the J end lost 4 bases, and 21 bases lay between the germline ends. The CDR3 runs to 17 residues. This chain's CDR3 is CASSRMKGSKINEKLFF. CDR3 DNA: TGCGCCAGCAGTCGAATGAAGGGGTCCAAGATTAATGAAAAACTGTTTTTT.

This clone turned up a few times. CDR3 in amino acids: CASSANEKLFF. In DNA form, the CDR3 reads TGTGCCAGCTCGGCCAATGAAAAACTGTTTTTT. The rearrangement links TRBV18 to TRBJ1-4; D call uncertain. V lost 6 bases and J 5 bases, leaving 4 bases between the germline ends. The CDR3 has 11 residues. Germline lookup yields CDR1 KGHSH and CDR2 LQKENI.

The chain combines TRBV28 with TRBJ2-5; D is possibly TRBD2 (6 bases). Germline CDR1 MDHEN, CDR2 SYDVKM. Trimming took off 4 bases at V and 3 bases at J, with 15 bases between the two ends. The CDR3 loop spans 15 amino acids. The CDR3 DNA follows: TGTGCCAGCAGTTCTTATGGGCTAGCGAAAGAGACCCAGTACTTC. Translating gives CASSSYGLAKETQYF. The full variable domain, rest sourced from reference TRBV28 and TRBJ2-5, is DVKVTQSSRYLVKRTGEKVFLECVQDMDHENMFWYRQDPGLGLRLIYFSYDVKMKEKGDIPEGYSVSREKKERFSLILESASTNQTSMYLCASSSYGLAKETQYFGPGTRLLVL.

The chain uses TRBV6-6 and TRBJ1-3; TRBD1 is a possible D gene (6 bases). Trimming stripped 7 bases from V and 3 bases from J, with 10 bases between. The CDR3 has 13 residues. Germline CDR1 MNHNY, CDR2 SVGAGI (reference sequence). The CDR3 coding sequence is TGTGCCAGCACCCAGGGGATTGGAAACACCATATATTTT. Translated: CASTQGIGNTIYF.

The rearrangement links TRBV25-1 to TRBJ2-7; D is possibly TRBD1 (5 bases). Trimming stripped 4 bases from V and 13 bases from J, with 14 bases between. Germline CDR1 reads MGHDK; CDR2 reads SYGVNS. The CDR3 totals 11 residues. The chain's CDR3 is CASSADSLLYF. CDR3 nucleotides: TGTGCCAGCAGTGCCGACAGCCTCCTTTACTTC.

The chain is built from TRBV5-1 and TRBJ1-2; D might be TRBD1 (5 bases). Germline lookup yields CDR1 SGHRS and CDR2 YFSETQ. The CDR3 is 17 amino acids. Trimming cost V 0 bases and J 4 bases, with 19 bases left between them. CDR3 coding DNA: TGCGCCAGCAGCTTGGAGACGGGGCAGGTTAAGGGCTATGGCTACACCTTC. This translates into CASSLETGQVKGYGYTF.

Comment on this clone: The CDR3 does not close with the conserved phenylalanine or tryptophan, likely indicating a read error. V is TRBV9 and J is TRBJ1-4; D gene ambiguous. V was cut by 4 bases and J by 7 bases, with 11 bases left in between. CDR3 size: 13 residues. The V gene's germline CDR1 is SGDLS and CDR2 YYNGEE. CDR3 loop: CASSSLLGEKLFS. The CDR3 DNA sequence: TGTGCCAGCAGCTCCCTATTGGGTGAAAAACTGTTTTCT.

The CDR3 nucleotides read TGTGCCAGCAGGGGTGGGGGAAGTAACAATGAGCAGTTCTTC. Protein sequence: CASRGGGSNNEQFF. The V gene is TRBV6-6, the J gene TRBJ2-1; the D gene could be TRBD1 or TRBD2 (5 bases each). CDR3 length: 14 residues. Trimming removed 6 bases at V and 5 bases at J, with 14 bases between. Germline V gene sequence: CDR1 MNHNY, CDR2 SVGAGI (reference sequence).